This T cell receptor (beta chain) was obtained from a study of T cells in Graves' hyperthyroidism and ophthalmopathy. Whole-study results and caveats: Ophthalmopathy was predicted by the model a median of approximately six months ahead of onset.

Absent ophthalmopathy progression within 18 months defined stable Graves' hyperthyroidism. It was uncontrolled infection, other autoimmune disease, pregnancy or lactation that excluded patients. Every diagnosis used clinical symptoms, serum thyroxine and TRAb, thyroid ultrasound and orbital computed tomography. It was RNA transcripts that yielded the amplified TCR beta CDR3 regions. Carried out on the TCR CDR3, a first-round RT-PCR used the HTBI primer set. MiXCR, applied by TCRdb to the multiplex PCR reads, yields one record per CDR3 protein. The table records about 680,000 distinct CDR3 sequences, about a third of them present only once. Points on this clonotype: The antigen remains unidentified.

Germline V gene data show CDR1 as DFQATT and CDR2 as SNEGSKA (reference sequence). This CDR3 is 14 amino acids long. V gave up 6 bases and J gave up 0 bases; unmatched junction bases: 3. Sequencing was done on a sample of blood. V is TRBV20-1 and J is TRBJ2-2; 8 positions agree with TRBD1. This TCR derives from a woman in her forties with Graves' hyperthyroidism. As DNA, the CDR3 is TGCAGTGCCTCGGACAGGGCGAACACCGGGGAGCTGTTTTTT. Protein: CSASDRANTGELFF.